This T cell receptor (beta chain) was retrieved from a study of T cell responses to AZD1222 COVID-19 vaccine. The protocol was immunoSEQ multiplex PCR, while the TCRdb copy is restricted to in-frame clones and leaves out a portion. The table shows about 180,000 clones, with approximately 92% occurring only once. The ends lost 1 base at V and 6 bases at J; junction bases unmatched: 8. Per germline, CDR1 LGHNA and CDR2 YNFKEQ. The CDR3 loop spans 16 amino acids. Study findings and constraints: Nearly half of spike-specific TCRs reportedly go after variant regions that carry no mutations.

As for this clone: The antigen is not known.

The TCR sequence derives from an adult who received the MenACWY meningococcal vaccine as a control. The chain links TRBV4-2 to TRBJ2-1; 8 bases align to TRBD2. Here the sequenced sample was peripheral blood, taken 28 days after the second dose of the MenACWY control vaccine. Here the CDR3 DNA reads TGTGCCAGCAGCCAAGTATCCGGGGGGGCCGGCAATGAGCAGTTCTTC. Encoded protein: CASSQVSGGAGNEQFF.